This T cell receptor beta chain was recovered during a study of identical twins (TCRdb year 2016). Regarding the study in general: To test whether fetal clonotypes persist, the study used deep sequencing on TCR alpha and beta repertoires from monozygotic twins, unrelated adults of various ages, and cord blood. Replicate twin experiments were performed at different times using different library preparation protocols to rule out contamination.

Study-level results and caveats: Out-of-frame TCR alpha sequences shared between twins showed an excess of low generation-probability sequences compared with coincidental sharing between unrelated individuals. Abundant cord blood beta clonotypes had fewer insertions, young adult naive repertoires showed a similar but weaker trend, and memory repertoires showed no such trend. A weaker excess of twin sharing was found in beta out-of-frame sequences because the signal-to-noise ratio was lowered by fewer shared sequences. Because the same donors could not be followed over many years, the conclusions depended on cross-sectional statistical analysis. Recombination models systematically underestimated out-of-frame TCR alpha sharing in monozygotic twins but agreed with sharing between unrelated individuals. Invariant T cells such as MAIT and iNKT could partly confound zero-insertion analyses, although diverse VJ usage argued against such confounding for most clonotypes.

CDR3 length: 14 amino acids, cysteine to phenylalanine. The CDR3 DNA has 42 bases and is translated from base 1. The germline V end is reduced by 3 bases and the J end by 4 bases; junction bases left unmatched: 0. Sequences MRHNA (CDR1) and SNTAGT (CDR2) are obtained from the germline V gene. Remarks on this clonotype: Its antigen is currently not known. No base quality information exists; no much larger clone differs at one position.

Libraries were prepared through 5' RACE. Sequenced using an Illumina HiSeq 2000. Template switching added a universal primer binding site, and the final cDNA carried a unique molecular identifier that allowed TCR cDNA molecules to be counted accurately. First-strand cDNA for TCR alpha and beta chains was synthesized from specific primers in the conserved constant-segment region. To control for contamination, every cDNA library carried two barcodes: a SMART-Mk sample barcode plus Illumina barcodes. TruSeq adapter sequences, together with Illumina sample barcodes, were added in two successive PCR steps. The Illumina HiSeq platform was used with custom primers to sequence TCR alpha and beta cDNA libraries. The paper's data handling went like this. Raw reads were processed with MiGEC to extract unique molecular identifiers, and MiXCR was used to determine CDR3 positions. For each individual, recombination models were inferred using an EM algorithm with the repgenHMM and IGoR tools. Shared clonotypes were analyzed with the tcR package in R, and sharing was normalized by the product of cloneset sizes. To study raw recombination without the effects of thymic and clonal selection, out-of-frame nonproductive sequences were analyzed. TCRdb reanalyzed the raw reads on its own, using fastp at Q25 for trimming and MiXCR for clone calling, and kept in-frame beta chains. Merged by CDR3 protein, the rows form single entries marked with the most common genes and DNA. Here the V and J calls rest on TCRdb's processing, not on the authors' analysis. For this sample the table gives about 790,000 distinct CDR3 sequences, of which over 15% were detected only once. In total, the top ten clones hold roughly 13% of the sample.

Every donor in the study was a healthy Caucasian. Three pairs of female monozygotic twins, all aged roughly 18 to 29 years, made up the twin cohort. RNA for TCR libraries was isolated from peripheral blood mononuclear cells. These sequences were also reported in another study, on T cells expressing NK-cell markers. The second paper further reports: TCR beta-chain repertoires were profiled in sorted CD3+CD56+NKG2C+, CD3+CD56+NKG2C- and CD3+CD56-NKG2C+ T-cell subsets from several donors. Among the eight sequenced donors, seven were HCMV-seropositive and one was HCMV-seronegative. In several experiments an anti-gammadeltaTCR antibody was added to restrict sorting to alphabetaTCR-expressing T cells. In several donors, the dominant CD3+CD56+NKG2C+ clonotypes ranked among the top 10 CD8+ clonotypes, making up roughly 1.0-7.0% of CD8+ T cells. Those dominant clonotypes were again the most abundant among CD3+CD56-NKG2C+ cells in a few donors, at roughly 28.3-60.1%. It remained unclear whether the expanded NKG2C-expressing T cell clones were specific for HCMV antigens. All eight donors whose samples were sequenced were randomly selected healthy volunteers, three of them men and five women. To determine HCMV serostatus, a commercial ELISA kit was used to detect HCMV-specific IgG in serum. Bulk peripheral blood T-cell repertoires were additionally sequenced from unsorted PBMC for over 5 donors. MIGEC was used to demultiplex reads and group reads by UMI, and MiTCR was used to assemble and quantify clonotypes. To exclude erroneous sequences, any TCR cDNA sequence not supported by at least two reads was discarded. Downstream repertoire analysis used the tcR package, and clonotypes were matched across fractions by CDR3 nucleotide sequence plus V segment. VDJmatch was used to annotate antigen specificity against VDJdb, with one amino acid substitution in CDR3 permitted.

The rearranged segments are TRBV6-4 and TRBJ2-3; TRBD1 lines up with 11 middle nucleotides. This receptor was obtained from a woman aged 18-35 years in good health. The specimen sequenced was PBMCs. This receptor carries the CDR3 CASSEGQGADTQYF. The sequence in DNA is TGTGCCAGCAGTGAGGGACAGGGGGCAGATACGCAGTATTTT.